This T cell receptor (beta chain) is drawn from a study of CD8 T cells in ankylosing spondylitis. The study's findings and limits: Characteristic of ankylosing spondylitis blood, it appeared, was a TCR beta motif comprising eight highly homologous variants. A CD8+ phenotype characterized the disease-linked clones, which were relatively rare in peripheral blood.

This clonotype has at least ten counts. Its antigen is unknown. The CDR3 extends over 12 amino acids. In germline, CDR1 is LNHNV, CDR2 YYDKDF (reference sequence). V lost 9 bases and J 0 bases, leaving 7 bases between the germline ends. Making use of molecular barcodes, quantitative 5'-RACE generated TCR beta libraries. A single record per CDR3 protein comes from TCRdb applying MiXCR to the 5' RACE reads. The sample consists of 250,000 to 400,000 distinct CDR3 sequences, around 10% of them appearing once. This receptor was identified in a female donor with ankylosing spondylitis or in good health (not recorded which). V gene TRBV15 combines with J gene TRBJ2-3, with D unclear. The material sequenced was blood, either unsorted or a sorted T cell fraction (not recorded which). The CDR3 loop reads CATSASTDTQYF. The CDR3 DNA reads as TGTGCCACGTCAGCTAGCACAGATACGCAGTATTTT.